Shown below are 18 T cell receptor beta chains from a single sample sequenced in a study of T cell responses to AZD1222 COVID-19 vaccine. The table came from immunoSEQ multiplex PCR; TCRdb's copy has only in-frame clones and leaves some out. The profile shows more than 150,000 clones, almost 90% of them singletons. This specimen was peripheral blood, taken on day 0 of AZD1222 vaccination. The receptors come from an adult in good health.

This clone was recorded once. J is TRBJ2-3 and V is TRBV6-2 or TRBV6-3; TRBD2 matches at 9 bases. Germline values: CDR1 MNHEY, CDR2 SVGEGT. CDR3 length: 18 amino acids. With V trimmed by 5 bases and J by 4 bases, 16 bases remained unmatched. CDR3 amino acids: CASSGMLIAGAPPDTQYF. CDR3 bases: TGTGCCAGCAGTGGTATGTTAATAGCGGGGGCCCCTCCAGATACGCAGTATTTT.

This chain uses TRBV5-1 with TRBJ2-3; no firm D call. The germline gives CDR1 SGHRS, CDR2 YFSETQ. V lost 0 bases and J 6 bases, leaving 11 bases between the germline ends. The CDR3 has 14 amino acids. CDR3 protein: CASSLVGQMDTQYF. The CDR3 DNA follows: TGCGCCAGCAGCTTGGTCGGCCAGATGGATACGCAGTATTTT. Filled out from reference TRBV5-1 and TRBJ2-3, the complete variable domain reads KAGVTQTPRYLIKTRGQQVTLSCSPISGHRSVSWYQQTPGQGLQFLFEYFSETQRNKGNFPGRFSGRQFSNSRSEMNVSTLELGDSALYLCASSLVGQMDTQYFGPGTRLTVL.

The chain joins TRBV28 to TRBJ1-5, with 9 positions matching TRBD1. The germline CDR1 and CDR2 sequences are MDHEN and SYDVKM. The CDR3 totals 14 residues. The V and J ends lost 6 bases and 4 bases, in that order; junction bases with no gene match: 4. In DNA form, the CDR3 reads TGTGCCAGCAGACTGGACAGGGGAAATCAGCCCCAGCATTTT. As protein: CASRLDRGNQPQHF.

V and J are TRBV9 and TRBJ1-1, with TRBD1 as a possible D gene (5 bases). V was pared by 1 base and J by 3 bases, with 10 bases between. Germline CDR1 reads SGDLS; CDR2 reads YYNGEE. The CDR3 is 14 residues long. CDR3 nucleotides: TGTGCCAGCAGCGTAAGACAGTTCTACACTGAAGCTTTCTTT. Translation: CASSVRQFYTEAFF.

The CDR3 DNA reads as TGCGCCAGCAGCCAAGATCGGGTTAGCCAGCCCCAGCATTTT. It encodes CASSQDRVSQPQHF. The chain has TRBV4-3 and TRBJ1-5; D not certain. The CDR3 is 14 residues long. V lost 0 bases to trimming and J lost 7 bases, with 10 bases between them. CDR1 LGHNA and CDR2 YSLEER come from the germline V gene.

J is TRBJ1-1 and V is TRBV6-5, with D unresolved. Germline loops: CDR1 MNHEY, CDR2 SVGAGI. The CDR3 is made up of 12 amino acids. V was pared by 6 bases and J by 2 bases, with 7 bases between. Here the CDR3 DNA reads TGTGCCAGCAGCCCCCGTAACACTGAAGCTTTCTTT. Protein sequence: CASSPRNTEAFF.

The chain recombines TRBV6-2 or TRBV6-3 with TRBJ2-1, with D unclear. V lost 4 bases and J lost 7, with 11 bases in between. This CDR3 comprises 13 residues. Germline CDR1 reads MNHEY; CDR2 reads SVGEGT. The CDR3 protein is CASSLRSGNEQFF. Written as DNA, the CDR3 is TGTGCCAGCAGTTTACGGTCCGGGAATGAGCAGTTCTTC.

This chain joins TRBV27 and TRBJ1-1; D not certain. Trimming removed 6 bases at V and 3 bases at J, with 11 bases between. CDR3 size: 13 residues. Germline CDR1 reads MNHEY; CDR2 reads SMNVEV (reference sequence). CDR3 sequence: CASRRRGDTEAFF. The CDR3 nucleotides read TGTGCCAGCAGACGTCGTGGGGACACTGAAGCTTTCTTT.

The V gene is TRBV15, the J gene TRBJ2-3; 9 bases line up with TRBD1. Germline CDR1 reads LNHNV; CDR2 reads YYDKDF (reference sequence). The CDR3 is 15 amino acids. V dropped 4 bases and J dropped 5; count of bases not matched to a gene: 7. CDR3 coding DNA: TGTGCCACCAGCACCCGGACAGGGGCAGAAGATACGCAGTATTTT. The encoded protein is CATSTRTGAEDTQYF. The full variable domain, in which reference TRBV15 and TRBJ2-3 provide the parts outside the CDR3, is DAMVIQNPRYQVTQFGKPVTLSCSQTLNHNVMYWYQQKSSQAPKLLFHYYDKDFNNEADTPDNFQSRRPNTSFCFLDIRSPGLGDTAMYLCATSTRTGAEDTQYFGPGTRLTVL.

The chain combines TRBV28 with TRBJ2-3, with a possible D match to TRBD2 (5 bases). V dropped 2 bases and J dropped 4 bases, with 16 bases sitting between them. The V gene's germline CDR1 is MDHEN and CDR2 SYDVKM. The CDR3 totals 16 residues. The CDR3 reads CASSLTGLLDADTQYF. The CDR3 coding sequence is TGTGCCAGCAGTTTAACTGGACTCCTAGACGCAGATACGCAGTATTTT.

V usage is TRBV6-5 and J usage is TRBJ2-1; D tentatively reads TRBD1 or TRBD2 (5 bases each). CDR3 length: 12 residues. Germline values: CDR1 MNHEY, CDR2 SVGAGI. V lost 10 bases to trimming and J lost 6 bases, with 13 bases between them. The CDR3: CATARGGNEQFF. CDR3 nucleotide sequence: TGTGCCACCGCGAGGGGCGGCAATGAGCAGTTCTTC.

The rearrangement joins TRBV5-6 to TRBJ1-2; D unresolved. There are 13 residues in the CDR3. Trimming cost V 4 bases and J 4 bases, with 11 bases left between them. The germline CDR1 and CDR2 sequences are SGHDT and YYEEEE. CDR3 amino acids: CASSKTASYGYTF. In DNA form, the CDR3 reads TGTGCCAGCAGCAAAACAGCGAGCTATGGCTACACCTTC.

The chain is built from TRBV5-1 and TRBJ2-5, with 7 bases lining up with TRBD2. Germline CDR1 is SGHRS and CDR2 is YFSETQ. The CDR3 runs 15 residues. The V gene end was trimmed by 4 bases and the J gene end by 5 bases; junction bases not matched to a gene: 11. The CDR3 reads CASSLRDYRRETQYF. CDR3 DNA: TGCGCCAGCAGCCTCCGGGACTACCGCCGGGAGACCCAGTACTTC.

This chain links TRBV10-3 with TRBJ1-1; TRBD1 aligns across 7 bases. V shed 6 bases and J 4 bases; nucleotides not matched to a gene: 5. CDR1 and CDR2 from the germline V gene are ENHRY and SYGVKD. The CDR3 is 13 amino acids. The CDR3 here is CAISRGSGTEAFF. CDR3 sequence (DNA): TGTGCCATCAGCAGGGGGTCGGGCACTGAAGCTTTCTTT.

This chain joins TRBV6-2 or TRBV6-3 and TRBJ1-5; a weak D match, TRBD1 (5 bases). V lost 0 bases and J lost 4, with 10 bases in between. The CDR3 is 15 residues long. CDR1 MNHEY and CDR2 SVGEGT come from the germline V gene. In DNA form, the CDR3 reads TGTGCCAGCAGTTACTCGGGGCCGGCGAATCAGCCCCAGCATTTT. It specifies CASSYSGPANQPQHF.

This chain links TRBV27 with TRBJ2-5; D unresolved. Germline-derived CDR1 and CDR2 are MNHEY and SMNVEV (reference sequence). The CDR3 sequence is 14 residues long. V was trimmed by 2 bases and J by 2 bases, leaving 9 bases between them. For the CDR3, the DNA is TGTGCCAGCAGTTTAGGCCCGGGTCAAGAGACCCAGTACTTC. As protein: CASSLGPGQETQYF.

This chain uses TRBV5-1 with TRBJ1-2, with a possible D match to TRBD1 (5 bases). This CDR3 has 15 residues. V gave up 1 base and J gave up 7 bases, with 17 bases separating them. Germline V gives CDR1 SGHRS, CDR2 YFSETQ. CDR3 protein: CASSLQGSTRSGYTF. The CDR3, as DNA: TGCGCCAGCAGCTTGCAGGGAAGTACGCGGAGTGGCTACACCTTC.

The chain joins TRBV6-1 to TRBJ2-7, with D unresolved. The CDR3 contains 15 residues. V dropped 1 base and J dropped 5 bases, with 15 bases sitting between them. CDR1 is MNHNS and CDR2 is SASEGT in the germline V gene. The CDR3: CASSEVGAPTDEQYF. Written as DNA, the CDR3 is TGTGCCAGCAGTGAAGTGGGCGCCCCAACGGACGAGCAGTACTTC.